One sample yielded the 12 T cell receptor beta chains listed below, sequenced in a study of T cell responses to AZD1222 COVID-19 vaccine. TCRdb keeps only in-frame clones here, not all; method: immunoSEQ multiplex PCR. The sample includes some 120,000 clones, roughly 90% of them seen just once. The specimen comprised peripheral blood, sampled on day 0 of AZD1222 vaccination. The receptors stem from an adult in good health.

This clone was counted between two and nine times. The chain uses TRBV7-9 and TRBJ2-2; no firm D call. Germline V gene lookup returns CDR1 SEHNR and CDR2 FQNEAQ (reference sequence). The CDR3 totals 13 residues. V lost 2 bases to trimming and J lost 7 bases, with 8 bases between them. CDR3 loop: CASSLRAHGELFF. The CDR3 DNA reads as TGTGCCAGCAGCTTACGAGCACACGGGGAGCTGTTTTTT.

This chain uses TRBV14 with TRBJ1-1, with D uncertain. The CDR3 length is 13 residues. Germline CDR1 SGHDN, CDR2 FVKESK. The germline V and J ends were trimmed by 1 base and 2 bases, with 5 bases remaining between them. The CDR3 region is CASSQVLNTEAFF. The CDR3 bases are TGTGCCAGCAGCCAAGTACTCAACACTGAAGCTTTCTTT.

This clone came up once. The chain is built from TRBV2 and TRBJ2-1, with 12 bases lining up with TRBD1. Germline V gene lookup returns CDR1 SNHLY and CDR2 FYNNEI. The CDR3 runs 14 residues. With 5 bases clipped from V and 8 bases from J, the junction kept 4 bases outside the gene matches. As DNA, the CDR3 is TGTGCCAGCAGTCGGGACAGGGGGCAGGATGAGCAGTTCTTC. Translated, it gives CASSRDRGQDEQFF.

Details on this clone: In the same sample, other DNA sequences code for this CDR3. V is TRBV15 and J is TRBJ2-7; maybe TRBD2 (5 bases). The CDR3 loop spans 14 amino acids. Trimming removed 0 bases at V and 0 bases at J, with 6 bases between. CDR1 is LNHNV, CDR2 YYDKDF, per germline (reference sequence). CDR3 DNA: TGTGCCACCAGCAGAGATCGGGGCTCCTACGAGCAGTACTTC. This encodes CATSRDRGSYEQYF.

This clone appeared a single time. The chain links TRBV27 to TRBJ2-2; the match to TRBD2 covers 7 bases. This CDR3 is built from 15 residues. Germline V gene data show CDR1 as MNHEY and CDR2 as SMNVEV (reference sequence). Germline trimming cut 0 bases from V and 3 bases from J; bases unmatched to any gene: 1. CDR3 sequence (DNA): TGTGCCAGCAGTTTATCGGGAGGGGACACCGGGGAGCTGTTTTTT. Translation: CASSLSGGDTGELFF.

The chain carries TRBV7-2 and TRBJ1-3, with D perhaps TRBD1 (6 bases). The germline V gene encodes CDR1 SGHTA and CDR2 FQGNSA. The CDR3 runs 15 residues. V shed 2 bases and J shed 0 bases, with 8 bases lying between them. CDR3 amino acids: CASSLTDSSGNTIYF. CDR3 in DNA: TGTGCCAGCAGCTTAACGGACAGCTCTGGAAACACCATATATTTT.

The gene calls are TRBV29-1 and TRBJ1-2, with 7 bases identical to TRBD1. V shed 7 bases, J shed 4 bases, and the junction held 6 bases outside the gene matches. There are 12 residues in the CDR3. Germline V CDR1 and CDR2: SQVTM, ANQGSEA. The CDR3 loop is CSGQGPGYGYTF. The CDR3 DNA is TGCAGCGGACAGGGACCGGGCTATGGCTACACCTTC. Drawing the rest from reference TRBV29-1 and TRBJ1-2, the complete variable domain is SAVISQKPSRDICQRGTSLTIQCQVDSQVTMMFWYRQQPGQSLTLIATANQGSEATYESGFVIDKFPISRPNLTFSTLTVSNMSPEDSSIYLCSGQGPGYGYTFGSGTRLTVV.

The chain carries TRBV2 and TRBJ1-1; 7 bases agree with TRBD1. The CDR3 has 14 amino acids. V lost 4 bases to trimming and J lost 4 bases; unmatched junction nucleotides: 6. The germline gives CDR1 SNHLY, CDR2 FYNNEI. As DNA, the CDR3 is TGTGCCAGCAGTGGCCACAGGGGTGGCACTGAAGCTTTCTTT. Its protein product is CASSGHRGGTEAFF.

In DNA form, the CDR3 reads TGTGCCAGTAGTATAGATTTTCGACCGGGACAGAGGAACACTGAAGCTTTCTTT. Translation: CASSIDFRPGQRNTEAFF. The genes are TRBV19 and TRBJ1-1, with TRBD1 matching over 7 bases. CDR3 size: 18 residues. Germline V gene data show CDR1 as LNHDA and CDR2 as SQIVND (reference sequence). V dropped 0 bases and J dropped 1; count of bases not matched to a gene: 11.

The chain joins TRBV7-8 to TRBJ2-7; tentative D call: TRBD1 (6 bases). Trimming left V 3 bases short and J 2 bases short, with 17 bases between. The CDR3 spans 16 residues. Per germline, CDR1 SGHVS and CDR2 FQNEAQ. The CDR3 DNA is TGTGCCAGCAGCTTCAGATCAGGGGAATCCGCCTACGAGCAGTACTTC. Amino acids: CASSFRSGESAYEQYF. Complete variable domain (other parts from reference TRBV7-8 and TRBJ2-7): GAGVSQSPRYKVAKRGQDVALRCDPISGHVSLFWYQQALGQGPEFLTYFQNEAQLDKSGLPSDRFFAERPEGSVSTLKIQRTQQEDSAVYLCASSFRSGESAYEQYFGPGTRLTVT.

This clone was observed once. The V call is TRBV19, the J call TRBJ1-1; no clear D gene. CDR1 and CDR2 (germline): LNHDA, SQIVND (reference sequence). Between the trimmed V and J ends, which lost 3 bases and 3 bases, there was a span of 14 bases. CDR3 length equals 15 residues. CDR3 nucleotides: TGTGCCAGTAGTATCACTTACCTCACGTACACTGAAGCTTTCTTT. Its translation: CASSITYLTYTEAFF.

The J gene is TRBJ1-2, the V gene TRBV7-2; TRBD1 is a possible D gene (5 bases). V dropped 7 bases and J dropped 0 bases, with 12 bases sitting between them. The V gene's germline CDR1 is SGHTA and CDR2 FQGNSA. The CDR3 totals 14 residues. CDR3 sequence (DNA): TGTGCCAGCACCCGGGGGTTTTCTAACTATGGCTACACCTTC. It is translated as CASTRGFSNYGYTF. Filled out from reference TRBV7-2 and TRBJ1-2, the complete variable domain reads GAGVSQSPSNKVTEKGKDVELRCDPISGHTALYWYRQSLGQGLEFLIYFQGNSAPDKSGLPSDRFSAERTGGSVSTLTIQRTQQEDSAVYLCASTRGFSNYGYTFGSGTRLTVV.